A selection of T cell receptor beta chains follows, all from one sample in a study of shared clonotypes between healthy human individuals. Repertoires were generated with immunoSEQ multiplex PCR, while TCRdb's copy carries only in-frame clones and drops some. The table lists roughly 2.1 million clones, about 93% of them singletons. The sample was naive CD8+ T cells from PBMCs. The receptors derive from a man aged 18 to 35 in good health. Some clones in this sample may be carry-over from other donors' samples. Each CDR3 is given with its conserved first and last residue. The order of the fields is clone size, J gene, V gene, D gene, CDR3 protein, CDR3 DNA. D genes are given only for firm matches. Expanded clones get a size class; other rows say once, few or many, or leave the size out.

size: NA; J: TRBJ2-7; V: TRBV7-9; D: NA; CDR3: CASSPTVLGPRYEQYF; DNA: TGTGCCAGCAGCCCGACAGTACTAGGCCCTCGATACGAGCAGTACTTC
size: NA; J: TRBJ2-7; V: TRBV19; D: TRBD2; CDR3: CASRGTSGSEEQYF; DNA: TGTGCCAGTAGAGGGACTAGCGGGAGCGAAGAGCAGTACTTC
size: NA; J: TRBJ1-2; V: TRBV19; D: TRBD1; CDR3: CASRPDRDNYGYTF; DNA: TGTGCCAGTAGGCCTGACAGGGATAACTATGGCTACACCTTC
size: NA; J: TRBJ2-5; V: TRBV21-1; D: NA; CDR3: CASSRELAGGLSPQYF; DNA: TGTGCCAGCAGCCGAGAACTAGCGGGAGGTCTTTCTCCCCAGTACTTC
size: NA; J: TRBJ2-7; V: TRBV27; D: TRBD2; CDR3: CASSLSGSPAYEQYF; DNA: TGTGCCAGCAGTCTTAGCGGGAGCCCAGCCTACGAGCAGTACTTC
size: NA; J: TRBJ2-7; V: TRBV4-1; D: TRBD2; CDR3: CASSQDWLAGVYEQYF; DNA: TGCGCCAGCAGCCAAGATTGGCTAGCGGGAGTCTACGAGCAGTACTTC
size: NA; J: TRBJ1-5; V: TRBV28; D: NA; CDR3: CASSLLGSNQPQHF; DNA: TGTGCCAGCAGTCTACTAGGGAGCAATCAGCCCCAGCATTTT
size: NA; J: TRBJ1-5; V: TRBV28; D: TRBD1; CDR3: CASSAGQAYQPQHF; DNA: TGTGCCAGCAGCGCGGGACAGGCGTATCAGCCCCAGCATTTT
size: once; J: TRBJ2-4; V: TRBV4-3; D: NA; CDR3: CASSQEDRVEDLAKNIQYF; DNA: TGCGCCAGCAGCCAAGAGGATAGGGTAGAGGACTTAGCCAAAAACATTCAGTACTTC
size: NA; J: TRBJ2-7; V: TRBV6-1; D: TRBD1; CDR3: CASSERGQGASRISYEQYF; DNA: TGTGCCAGCAGTGAAAGGGGGCAGGGGGCGAGCCGAATCTCCTACGAGCAGTACTTC
size: NA; J: TRBJ2-3; V: TRBV19; D: NA; CDR3: CASSIVRGAHTDTQYF; DNA: TGTGCCAGTAGTATTGTGCGAGGGGCCCACACAGATACGCAGTATTTT
size: NA; J: TRBJ2-1; V: TRBV4-1; D: TRBD2; CDR3: CASSPSGLSYNEQFF; DNA: TGCGCCAGCAGCCCTAGCGGGCTCTCCTACAATGAGCAGTTCTTC
size: NA; J: TRBJ1-4; V: TRBV27; D: NA; CDR3: CASSPLVVANEKLFF; DNA: TGTGCCAGCAGTCCCCTCGTCGTAGCTAATGAAAAACTGTTTTTT
size: NA; J: TRBJ2-3; V: TRBV5-4; D: TRBD2; CDR3: CASSFGGGSTDTQYF; DNA: TGTGCCAGCAGCTTCGGCGGGGGAAGCACAGATACGCAGTATTTT
size: NA; J: TRBJ2-5; V: TRBV27; D: NA; CDR3: CASSLGGAAQETQYF; DNA: TGTGCCAGCAGTCTGGGTGGGGCTGCACAAGAGACCCAGTACTTC
size: once; J: TRBJ2-1; V: TRBV14; D: TRBD2; CDR3: CASSQERLAGNNEQFF; DNA: TGTGCCAGCAGCCAAGAGCGACTAGCGGGAAACAATGAGCAGTTCTTC